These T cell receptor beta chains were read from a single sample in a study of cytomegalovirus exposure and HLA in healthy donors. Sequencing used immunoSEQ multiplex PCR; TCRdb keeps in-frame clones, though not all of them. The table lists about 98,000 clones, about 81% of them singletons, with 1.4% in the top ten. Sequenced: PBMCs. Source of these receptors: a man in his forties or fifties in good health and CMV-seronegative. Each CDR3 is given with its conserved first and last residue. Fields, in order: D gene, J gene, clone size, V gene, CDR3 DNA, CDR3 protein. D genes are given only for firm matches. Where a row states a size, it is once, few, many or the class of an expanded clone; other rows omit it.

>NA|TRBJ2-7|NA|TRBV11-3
TGTGCCAGCAGCTTTGACAACTACGAGCAGTACTTC
CASSFDNYEQYF
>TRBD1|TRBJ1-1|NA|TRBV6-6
TGTGCCAGCAGACAGGGGACGAACACTGAAGCTTTCTTT
CASRQGTNTEAFF
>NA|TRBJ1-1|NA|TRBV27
TGTGCCAGCAGCCGGGGGGCCACTGAAGCTTTCTTT
CASSRGATEAFF
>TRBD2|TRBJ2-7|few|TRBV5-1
TGCGCCAGCAGCTACCCTAGCGGGGGGGCGATCGAGCAGTACTTC
CASSYPSGGAIEQYF
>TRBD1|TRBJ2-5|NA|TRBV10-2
TGCGCCAGCAGAGTTCTGGGGACAGGGGAAGAGACCCAGTACTTC
CASRVLGTGEETQYF
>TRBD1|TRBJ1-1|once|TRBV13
TGTGCCAGCAGCAACCGAGGGGGCCCGAACACTGAAGCTTTCTTT
CASSNRGGPNTEAFF
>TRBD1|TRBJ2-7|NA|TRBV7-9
TGTGCCAGCAGCCAGGACCGGGACAGGGTAAACGAGCAGTACTTC
CASSQDRDRVNEQYF
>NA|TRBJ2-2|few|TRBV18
TGTGCCAGCTCACCACGGGGCACGGGCGGGAACACCGGGGAGCTGTTTTTT
CASSPRGTGGNTGELFF
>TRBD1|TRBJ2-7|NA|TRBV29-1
TGCAGCGTTACCGGGACAGGGACCTACGAGCAGTACTTC
CSVTGTGTYEQYF
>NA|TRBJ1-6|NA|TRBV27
TGTGCCAGCACGAGAGAGGGGGTTTCGATTTCACCCCTCCACTTT
CASTREGVSISPLHF
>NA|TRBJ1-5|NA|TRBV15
TGTGCCACCAGCAGGCCGGGACACCTACTGCATTTT
CATSRPGHLLHF
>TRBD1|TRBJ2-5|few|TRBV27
TGTGCCAGCAGTTCGGGACAGGGGATAGGGACCCAGTACTTC
CASSSGQGIGTQYF
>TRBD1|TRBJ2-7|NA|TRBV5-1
TGCGCCAGCAGCAAGGACAGGGGCGACGAGCAGTACTTC
CASSKDRGDEQYF
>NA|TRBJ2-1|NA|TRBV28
TGTGCCAGCAGTTCTGGGGGCCTTTCTTACAATGAGCAGTTCTTC
CASSSGGLSYNEQFF
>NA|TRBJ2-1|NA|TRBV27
TGTGCCAGCAGTTCGCGGGGTTGGCCCTACAATGAGCAGTTCTTC
CASSSRGWPYNEQFF
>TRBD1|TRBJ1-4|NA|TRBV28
TGTGCCAGCACCCCGACAGGGACGAATGAAAAACTGTTTTTT
CASTPTGTNEKLFF
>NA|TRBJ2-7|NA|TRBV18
TGTGCCAGCTCACCACAAAACTACGAGCAGTACTTC
CASSPQNYEQYF
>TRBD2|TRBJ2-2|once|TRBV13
TGTGCCAGCAGCATCTCCGGGACTAGCGGGGGGGCCAGCGATGCCGGGGAGCTGTTTTTT
CASSISGTSGGASDAGELFF
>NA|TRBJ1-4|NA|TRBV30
TGTGCCTGGAGTGTAGGGGGTAATGAAAAACTGTTTTTT
CAWSVGGNEKLFF
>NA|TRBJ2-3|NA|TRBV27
TGTGCCAGCAGTTTTAGCGTTTCTAGCACAGATACGCAGTATTTT
CASSFSVSSTDTQYF
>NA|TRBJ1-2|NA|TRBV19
TGTGCCAGTAGTATAGACCGTTTCGGGTCGCTCTATGGCTACACCTTC
CASSIDRFGSLYGYTF
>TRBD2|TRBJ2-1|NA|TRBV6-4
TGTGCCAGCAGTGAATGGGGGGGGAGGAACAATGAGCAGTTCTTC
CASSEWGGRNNEQFF
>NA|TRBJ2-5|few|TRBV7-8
TGTGCCAGCAGCGGCACTACCGGGGAGAAGACCCAGTACTTC
CASSGTTGEKTQYF
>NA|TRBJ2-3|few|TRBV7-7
TGTGCCAGCAGCTTGTCTAGAGTAACAGATACGCAGTATTTT
CASSLSRVTDTQYF
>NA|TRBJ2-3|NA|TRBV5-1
TGCGCCAGCATAGATCCCGGGGGTGCAGATACGCAGTATTTT
CASIDPGGADTQYF
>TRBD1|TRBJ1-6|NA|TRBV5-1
TGCGCCAGCAGCCTATTGACAGGGTCGGGTTCACCCCTCCACTTT
CASSLLTGSGSPLHF
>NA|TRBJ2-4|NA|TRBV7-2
TGTGCCAGCAGCAAAACACGGGGACTAGCCAAAAACATTCAGTACTTC
CASSKTRGLAKNIQYF
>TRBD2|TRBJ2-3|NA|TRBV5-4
TGTGCCAGCAGAGGGACTAGCGGGGGGGCCGGGACAGATACGCAGTATTTT
CASRGTSGGAGTDTQYF
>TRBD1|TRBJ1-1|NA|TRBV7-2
TGTGCCAGCAGCCCCGGACAGGGTCGGACTGAAGCTTTCTTT
CASSPGQGRTEAFF
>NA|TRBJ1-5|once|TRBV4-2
TGTGCCAGCAGCCAAGGGGAGGGGAGTCAGCCCCAGCATTTT
CASSQGEGSQPQHF
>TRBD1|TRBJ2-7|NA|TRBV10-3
TGTGCCATCAGTGAAGAGGGACAGGGGGACTCCTACGAGCAGTACTTC
CAISEEGQGDSYEQYF